Listed below are T cell receptor beta chains from one sample, sequenced in a study of cytomegalovirus exposure and HLA in healthy donors. Only in-frame clones appear in the TCRdb table, and some are missing; sequencing was by immunoSEQ multiplex PCR. The sample has about 89,000 clones; less than 85% are singletons. Material: PBMCs. Receptors were obtained from a man aged 35-49 years in good health and CMV-seropositive. Both conserved end residues are part of each CDR3. D genes are given only for firm matches. Only part of the rows carry a size: once, few, many, or a class if the clone is expanded.

>TRBV29-1|.|TRBJ1-3|.
CSVLGSSSGNTIYF
TGCAGCGTTTTGGGCTCGAGCTCTGGAAACACCATATATTTT
>TRBV13|.|TRBJ2-7|TRBD2
CAGSLGGSGGYHEQYF
TGTGCCGGCAGCTTAGGCGGTAGCGGGGGGTACCACGAGCAGTACTTC
>TRBV7-6|.|TRBJ2-3|TRBD1
CASSSTGNGVTDTQYF
TGTGCCAGCAGCTCGACAGGGAATGGTGTAACAGATACGCAGTATTTT
>TRBV6-6|.|TRBJ2-1|TRBD2
CASSYATSAEQFF
TGTGCCAGCAGTTACGCAACTAGCGCCGAGCAGTTCTTC
>TRBV5-4|.|TRBJ1-1|.
CASSLVSAGNGEAFF
TGTGCCAGCAGCTTGGTCTCGGCAGGGAACGGGGAAGCTTTCTTT
>TRBV15|.|TRBJ2-7|.
CATSREYGGEQYF
TGTGCCACCAGCAGAGAGTACGGGGGCGAGCAGTACTTC
>TRBV28|.|TRBJ2-3|TRBD1
CASGPGGVDTQYF
TGTGCCAGCGGGCCAGGGGGCGTAGATACGCAGTATTTT
>TRBV7-9|.|TRBJ2-5|TRBD1
CASSLQGAGETQYF
TGTGCCAGCAGCCTCCAGGGGGCTGGAGAGACCCAGTACTTC
>TRBV11-3|.|TRBJ1-3|TRBD1
CASSPGTGGRNTIYF
TGTGCCAGCAGCCCTGGGACAGGGGGCCGAAACACCATATATTTT
>TRBV19|.|TRBJ2-5|.
CASSPRGQETQYF
TGTGCCAGTAGTCCCCGGGGCCAAGAGACCCAGTACTTC
>TRBV4-1|.|TRBJ1-6|.
CASSQSRDSPLHF
TGCGCCAGCAGCCAAAGCAGGGATTCACCCCTCCACTTT
>TRBV11-2|once|TRBJ1-2|.
CASSLDRGGGYTF
TGTGCCAGCAGCTTAGACAGGGGCGGAGGCTACACCTTC
>TRBV27|.|TRBJ2-3|TRBD2
CASSNRLAGITDTQYF
TGTGCCAGCAGTAACCGACTAGCGGGGATTACAGATACGCAGTATTTT
>TRBV6-1|.|TRBJ2-1|.
CASSERAGGSSYNEQFF
TGTGCCAGCAGTGAGAGGGCGGGTGGCAGCTCCTACAATGAGCAGTTCTTC
>TRBV29-1|.|TRBJ1-2|TRBD1
CSVEGGTGNSGYTF
TGCAGCGTTGAAGGAGGGACAGGGAATAGTGGCTACACCTTC
>TRBV11-2|.|TRBJ2-7|.
CASSLVRGGEQYF
TGTGCCAGCAGCTTAGTTCGGGGTGGCGAGCAGTACTTC
>TRBV29-1|.|TRBJ2-5|.
CTTAPGETQYF
TGCACCACAGCTCCTGGGGAGACCCAGTACTTC
>TRBV28|once|TRBJ2-7|TRBD1
CASKPPGTVGKYEQYF
TGTGCCAGCAAACCCCCCGGGACAGTGGGCAAGTACGAGCAGTACTTC
>TRBV11-2|once|TRBJ2-1|.
CASSLGGPFNEQFF
TGTGCCAGCAGCTTAGGCGGGCCTTTCAATGAGCAGTTCTTC
>TRBV7-2|.|TRBJ2-5|.
CASSQQRGTLETQYF
TGTGCCAGCAGCCAACAAAGAGGGACATTGGAGACCCAGTACTTC
>TRBV28|.|TRBJ1-6|.
CASSLSSHNSPLHF
TGTGCCAGCAGTTTATCGAGCCATAATTCACCCCTCCACTTT
>TRBV12-2|.|TRBJ1-1|.
CASRLAELMPGVPGDTEAFF
TGTGCAAGTCGCTTAGCGGAGTTGATGCCAGGGGTCCCCGGGGACACTGAAGCTTTCTTT
>TRBV7-8|.|TRBJ2-3|.
CASSLAAWRASTDTQYF
TGTGCCAGCAGCTTAGCTGCCTGGCGGGCTAGCACAGATACGCAGTATTTT
>TRBV27|.|TRBJ1-1|TRBD1
CASSWTGDTEAFF
TGTGCCAGCAGTTGGACAGGGGACACTGAAGCTTTCTTT
>TRBV11-2|.|TRBJ1-2|.
CASSVGGQAANYGYTF
TGTGCCAGCAGCGTAGGGGGGCAGGCCGCTAACTATGGCTACACCTTC
>TRBV11-2|few|TRBJ2-1|.
CASSPARVATGEQFF
TGTGCCAGCAGCCCCGCTCGGGTAGCGACCGGTGAGCAGTTCTTC
>TRBV10-2|.|TRBJ2-5|.
CASSESTQGRETQYF
TGCGCCAGCAGTGAGTCGACTCAGGGTAGGGAGACCCAGTACTTC
>TRBV19|.|TRBJ2-5|.
CASSLGRPEETQYF
TGTGCCAGTAGTCTTGGGAGGCCCGAAGAGACCCAGTACTTC
>TRBV18|.|TRBJ1-2|TRBD1
CASSPQGSGGSGGYTF
TGTGCCAGCTCACCACAAGGTTCAGGGGGCTCAGGTGGCTACACCTTC
>TRBV5-1|.|TRBJ1-1|.
CASYDRHTEAFF
TGCGCCAGCTATGACAGACACACTGAAGCTTTCTTT
>TRBV6-4|few|TRBJ2-1|.
CASSDSWRDNEQFF
TGTGCCAGCAGTGACTCGTGGAGGGACAATGAGCAGTTCTTC
>TRBV5-1|.|TRBJ1-3|TRBD1
CASSSGTGGAGNTIYF
TGCGCCAGCAGCTCCGGGACAGGGGGCGCTGGAAACACCATATATTTT
>TRBV5-1|.|TRBJ2-2|.
CASSEAVSGELFF
TGCGCCAGCAGTGAGGCGGTTTCCGGGGAGCTGTTTTTT
>TRBV6-5|once|TRBJ2-7|.
CASGYSSYEQYF
TGTGCCAGCGGGTACTCGTCGTACGAGCAGTACTTC
>TRBV25-1|.|TRBJ1-2|TRBD1
CASSDPGTDLFYGYTF
TGTGCCAGCAGTGACCCCGGGACAGATCTCTTCTATGGCTACACCTTC
>TRBV2|.|TRBJ1-2|TRBD1
CASSSRGQNNYGYTF
TGTGCCAGCAGTAGCCGGGGACAGAACAACTATGGCTACACCTTC
>TRBV7-6|.|TRBJ2-2|.
CASSLKLGTANTGELFF
TGTGCCAGCAGCTTGAAGCTTGGGACTGCCAACACCGGGGAGCTGTTTTTT
>TRBV7-2|few|TRBJ1-2|TRBD1
CASSLQTGGYGYTF
TGTGCCAGCAGCTTACAGACAGGGGGGTATGGCTACACCTTC
>TRBV5-6|.|TRBJ2-7|.
CASSVGRAQLREQYF
TGTGCCAGCAGCGTAGGCAGGGCACAACTCCGGGAGCAGTACTTC
>TRBV19|.|TRBJ1-4|.
CASSIGQSNEKLFF
TGTGCCAGTAGTATAGGACAGTCTAATGAAAAACTGTTTTTT
>TRBV13|.|TRBJ2-5|TRBD2
CASSSQREWETQYF
TGTGCCAGCAGCTCCCAGCGGGAGTGGGAGACCCAGTACTTC
>TRBV25-1|few|TRBJ1-4|.
CASSEPSTGEKLFF
TGTGCCAGCAGTGAACCTAGTACTGGTGAAAAACTGTTTTTT